This T cell receptor beta chain was documented in a study of breast tumors, draining lymph nodes, adjacent tissues. To note about this clonotype: Its specificity is unknown. The germline gene is not matched at one end of the junction; a read error may be the cause.

Germline-derived CDR1 and CDR2 are ENHRY and SYGVKD. CDR3 length equals 14 residues. Study observations and caveats: Compared with basal-like, luminal-like tumors shared significantly more repertoire with nontumor tissue. Findings are consistent with lymph node origin and intratumoral expansion of most tumor T cells. Tumor TCR diversity was below lymph nodes but above nontumor tissue.

One entry per CDR3 protein results from TCRdb running MiXCR on the multiplex PCR reads. The table has about 110,000 distinct CDR3 sequences, about 30% seen once; the top ten hold approximately 5.4%. Breast cancer patients provided tissue from their axillary draining lymph nodes. The J gene is TRBJ2-5, the V gene TRBV10-3; D may be TRBD1 (5 bases). The clonotype originates from a female donor with breast cancer. Some clones in this sample may be carry-over from other donors' samples. Sample: axillary lymph node tissue. This chain's CDR3 is CAISEERQRETQYF. CDR3 bases: TGTGCCATCAGTGAGGAAAGACAGCGAGAGACCCAATACTTC.